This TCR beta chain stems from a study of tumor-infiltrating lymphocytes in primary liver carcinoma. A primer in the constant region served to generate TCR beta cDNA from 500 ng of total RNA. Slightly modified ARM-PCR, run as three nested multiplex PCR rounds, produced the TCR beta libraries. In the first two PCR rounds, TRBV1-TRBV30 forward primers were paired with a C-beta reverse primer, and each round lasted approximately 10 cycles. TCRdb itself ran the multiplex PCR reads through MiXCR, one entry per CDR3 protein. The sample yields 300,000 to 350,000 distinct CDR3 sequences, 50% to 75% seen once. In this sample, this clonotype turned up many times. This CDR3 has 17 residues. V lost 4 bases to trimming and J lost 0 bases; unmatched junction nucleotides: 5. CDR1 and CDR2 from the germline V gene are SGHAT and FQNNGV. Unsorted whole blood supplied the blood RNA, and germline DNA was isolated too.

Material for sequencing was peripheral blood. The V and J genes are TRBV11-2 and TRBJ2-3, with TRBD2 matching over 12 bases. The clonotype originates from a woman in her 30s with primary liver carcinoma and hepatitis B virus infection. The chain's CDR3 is CASSSLGTSGSTDTQYF. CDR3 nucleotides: TGTGCCAGCAGCTCCCTAGGGACTAGCGGGAGCACAGATACGCAGTATTTT.